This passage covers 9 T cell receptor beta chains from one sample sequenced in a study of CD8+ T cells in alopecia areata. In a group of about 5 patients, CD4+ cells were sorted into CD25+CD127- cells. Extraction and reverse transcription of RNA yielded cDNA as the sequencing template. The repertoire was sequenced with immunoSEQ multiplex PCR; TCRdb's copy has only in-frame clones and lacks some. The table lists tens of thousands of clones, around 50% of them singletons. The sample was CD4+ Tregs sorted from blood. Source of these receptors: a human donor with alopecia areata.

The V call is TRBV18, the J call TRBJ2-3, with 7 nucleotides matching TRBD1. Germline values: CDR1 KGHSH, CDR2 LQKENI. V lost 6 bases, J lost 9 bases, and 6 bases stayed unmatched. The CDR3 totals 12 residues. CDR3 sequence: CASSNRGETQYF. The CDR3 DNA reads TGTGCCAGCTCGAACAGGGGAGAGACGCAGTATTTT. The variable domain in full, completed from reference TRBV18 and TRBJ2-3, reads NAGVMQNPRHLVRRRGQEARLRCSPMKGHSHVYWYRQLPEEGLKFMVYLQKENIIDESGMPKERFSAEFPKEGPSILRIQQVVRGDSAAYFCASSNRGETQYFGPGTRLTVL.

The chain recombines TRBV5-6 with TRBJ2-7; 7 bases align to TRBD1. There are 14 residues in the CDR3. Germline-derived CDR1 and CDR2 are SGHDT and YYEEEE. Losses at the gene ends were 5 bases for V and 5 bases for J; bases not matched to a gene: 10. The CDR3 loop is CASRNRGSTNEQYF. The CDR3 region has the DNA TGTGCCAGCAGAAACAGGGGTTCAACCAACGAGCAGTACTTC.

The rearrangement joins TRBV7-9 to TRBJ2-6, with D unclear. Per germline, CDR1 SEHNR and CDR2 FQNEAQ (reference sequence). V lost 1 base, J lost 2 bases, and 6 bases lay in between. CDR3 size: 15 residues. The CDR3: CASSLGRTGANVLTF. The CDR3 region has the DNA TGTGCCAGCAGCTTAGGCCGAACTGGGGCCAACGTCCTGACTTTC.

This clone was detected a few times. The CDR3, as DNA: TGTGCCAGCAGAAGGAGCGGGGGCTCTAACACCGGGGAGCTGTTTTTT. Its translation: CASRRSGGSNTGELFF. The rearrangement links TRBV7-3 to TRBJ2-2; 8 nucleotides align to TRBD2. The CDR3 is 16 amino acids. Germline CDR1 and CDR2: SGHTA and FQGTGA. V shed 6 bases, J shed 2 bases, and the junction held 8 bases outside the gene matches.

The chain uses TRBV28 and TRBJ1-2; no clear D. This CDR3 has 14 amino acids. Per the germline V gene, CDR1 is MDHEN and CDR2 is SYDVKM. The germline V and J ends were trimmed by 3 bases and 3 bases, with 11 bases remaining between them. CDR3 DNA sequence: TGTGCCAGCAGTTTTGGGTCAGCACACTATGGCTACACCTTC. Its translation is CASSFGSAHYGYTF.

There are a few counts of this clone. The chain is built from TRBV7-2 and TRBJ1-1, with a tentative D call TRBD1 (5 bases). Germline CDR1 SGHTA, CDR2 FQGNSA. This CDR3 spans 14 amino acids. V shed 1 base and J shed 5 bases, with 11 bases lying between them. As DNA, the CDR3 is TGTGCCAGCAGCTTAGAGGGCGGGGGGACTGAAGCTTTCTTT. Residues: CASSLEGGGTEAFF.

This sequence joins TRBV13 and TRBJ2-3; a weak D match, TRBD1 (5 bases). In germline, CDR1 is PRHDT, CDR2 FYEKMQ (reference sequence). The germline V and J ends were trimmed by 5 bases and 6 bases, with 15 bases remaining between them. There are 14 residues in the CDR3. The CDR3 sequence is CASSPRQYNDTQYF. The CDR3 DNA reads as TGTGCCAGCAGCCCAAGACAGTATAATGATACGCAGTATTTT.

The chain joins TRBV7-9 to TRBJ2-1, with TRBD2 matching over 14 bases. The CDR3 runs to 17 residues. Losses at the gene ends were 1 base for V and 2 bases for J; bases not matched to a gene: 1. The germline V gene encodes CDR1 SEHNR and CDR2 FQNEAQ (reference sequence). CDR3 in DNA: TGTGCCAGCAGCTTAGGACTAGCGGGGGGGCCCTACAATGAGCAGTTCTTC. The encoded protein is CASSLGLAGGPYNEQFF.

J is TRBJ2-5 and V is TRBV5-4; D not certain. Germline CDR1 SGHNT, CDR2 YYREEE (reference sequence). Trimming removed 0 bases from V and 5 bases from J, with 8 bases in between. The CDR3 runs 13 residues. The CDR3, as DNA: TGTGCCAGCAGCTTGGGGGCAGGTGAGACCCAGTACTTC. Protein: CASSLGAGETQYF.